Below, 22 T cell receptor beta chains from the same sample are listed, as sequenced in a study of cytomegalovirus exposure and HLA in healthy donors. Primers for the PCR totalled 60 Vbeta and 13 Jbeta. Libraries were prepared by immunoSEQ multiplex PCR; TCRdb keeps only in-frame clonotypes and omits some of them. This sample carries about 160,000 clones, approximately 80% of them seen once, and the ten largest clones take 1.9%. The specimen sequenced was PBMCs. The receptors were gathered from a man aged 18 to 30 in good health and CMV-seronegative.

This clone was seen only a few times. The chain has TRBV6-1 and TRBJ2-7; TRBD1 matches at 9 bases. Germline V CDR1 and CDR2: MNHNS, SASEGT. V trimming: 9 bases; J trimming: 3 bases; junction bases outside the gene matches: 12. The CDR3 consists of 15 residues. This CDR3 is CASGTAGTGHYEQYF. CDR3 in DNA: TGTGCCAGTGGAACCGCCGGGACAGGGCACTACGAGCAGTACTTC.

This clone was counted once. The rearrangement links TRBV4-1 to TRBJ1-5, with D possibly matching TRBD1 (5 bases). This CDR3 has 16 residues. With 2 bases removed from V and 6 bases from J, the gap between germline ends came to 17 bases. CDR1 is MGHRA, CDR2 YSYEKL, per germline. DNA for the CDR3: TGCGCCAGCAGCCAAACAGGATCCCCCCTCGGTCAGCCCCAGCATTTT. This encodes CASSQTGSPLGQPQHF.

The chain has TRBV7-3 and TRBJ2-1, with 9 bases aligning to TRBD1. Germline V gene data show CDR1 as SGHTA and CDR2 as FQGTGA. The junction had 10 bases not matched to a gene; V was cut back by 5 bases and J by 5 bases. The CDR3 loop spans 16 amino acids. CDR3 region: CASSRTGQGTHNEQFF. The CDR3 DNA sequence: TGTGCCAGCAGCCGAACGGGACAGGGTACTCACAATGAGCAGTTCTTC.

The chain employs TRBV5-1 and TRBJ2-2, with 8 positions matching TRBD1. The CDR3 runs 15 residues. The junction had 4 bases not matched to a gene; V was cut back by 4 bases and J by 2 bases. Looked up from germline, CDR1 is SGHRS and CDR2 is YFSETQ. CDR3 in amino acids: CASSLGQGNTGELFF. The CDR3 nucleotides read TGCGCCAGCAGCCTCGGACAGGGAAACACCGGGGAGCTGTTTTTT. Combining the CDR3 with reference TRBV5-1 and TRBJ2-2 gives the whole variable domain KAGVTQTPRYLIKTRGQQVTLSCSPISGHRSVSWYQQTPGQGLQFLFEYFSETQRNKGNFPGRFSGRQFSNSRSEMNVSTLELGDSALYLCASSLGQGNTGELFFGEGSRLTVL.

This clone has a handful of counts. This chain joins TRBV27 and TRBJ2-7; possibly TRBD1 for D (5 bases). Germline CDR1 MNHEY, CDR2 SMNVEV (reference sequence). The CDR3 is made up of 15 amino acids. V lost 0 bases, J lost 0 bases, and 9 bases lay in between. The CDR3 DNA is TGTGCCAGCAGTTTATCCAGGGCCACCTCCTACGAGCAGTACTTC. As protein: CASSLSRATSYEQYF.

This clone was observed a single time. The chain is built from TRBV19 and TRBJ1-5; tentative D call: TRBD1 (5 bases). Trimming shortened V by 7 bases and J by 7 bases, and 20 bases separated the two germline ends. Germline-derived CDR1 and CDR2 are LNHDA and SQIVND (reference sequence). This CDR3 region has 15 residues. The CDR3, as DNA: TGTGCCAGTACCTCATACCAGGGATTTGAACAGCCCCAGCATTTT. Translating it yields CASTSYQGFEQPQHF.

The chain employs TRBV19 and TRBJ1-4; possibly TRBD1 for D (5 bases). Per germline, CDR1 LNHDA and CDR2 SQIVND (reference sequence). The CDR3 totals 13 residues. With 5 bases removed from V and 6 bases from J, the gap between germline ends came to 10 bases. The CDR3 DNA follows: TGTGCCAGTAGTTCGGGACTCTATGAAAAACTGTTTTTT. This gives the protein CASSSGLYEKLFF.

The CDR3 nucleotides read TGTGCCAGCAGCGTAGATAGGGGGCCCGCCTACGAGCAGTACTTC. Its translation is CASSVDRGPAYEQYF. The V call is TRBV9, the J call TRBJ2-7, with 7 nucleotides matching TRBD1. The germline gives CDR1 SGDLS, CDR2 YYNGEE. CDR3 length: 15 amino acids. The junction had 5 bases not matched to a gene; V was cut back by 0 bases and J by 2 bases.

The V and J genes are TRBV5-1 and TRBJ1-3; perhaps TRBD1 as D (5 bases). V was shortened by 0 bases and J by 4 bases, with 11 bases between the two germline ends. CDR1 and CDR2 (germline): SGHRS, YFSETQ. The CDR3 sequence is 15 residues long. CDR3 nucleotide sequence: TGCGCCAGCAGCTTGGCGGGGGTCGGGGGAAACACCATATATTTT. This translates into CASSLAGVGGNTIYF.

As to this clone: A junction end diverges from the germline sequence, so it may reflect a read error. The CDR3 nucleotides read TGTACCAGCAGCCTACAGAACAATGAGCAGTTCTTC. Its translation: CTSSLQNNEQFF. The gene calls are TRBV7-9 and TRBJ2-1; D gene ambiguous. Germline values: CDR1 SEHNR, CDR2 FQNEAQ (reference sequence). The CDR3 totals 12 residues. Together with reference TRBV7-9 and TRBJ2-1, the CDR3 gives the full variable domain: DTGVSQNPRHKITKRGQNVTFRCDPISEHNRLYWYRQTLGQGPEFLTYFQNEAQLEKSRLLSDRFSAERPKGSFSTLEIQRTEQGDSAMYLCTSSLQNNEQFFGPGTRLTVL.

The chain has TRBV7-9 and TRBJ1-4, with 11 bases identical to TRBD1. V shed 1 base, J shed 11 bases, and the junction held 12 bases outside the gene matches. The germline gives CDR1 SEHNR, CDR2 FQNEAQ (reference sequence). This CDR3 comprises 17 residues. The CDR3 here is CASSLGSGGTGGPKLFF. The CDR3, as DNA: TGTGCCAGCAGCTTAGGGTCAGGCGGGACAGGGGGACCTAAACTGTTTTTT.

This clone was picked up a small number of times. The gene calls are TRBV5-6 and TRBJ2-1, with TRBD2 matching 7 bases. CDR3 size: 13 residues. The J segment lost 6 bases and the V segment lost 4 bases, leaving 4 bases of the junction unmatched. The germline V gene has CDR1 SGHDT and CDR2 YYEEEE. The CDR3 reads CASSVGLVNEQFF. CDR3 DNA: TGTGCCAGCAGCGTAGGACTAGTCAATGAGCAGTTCTTC.

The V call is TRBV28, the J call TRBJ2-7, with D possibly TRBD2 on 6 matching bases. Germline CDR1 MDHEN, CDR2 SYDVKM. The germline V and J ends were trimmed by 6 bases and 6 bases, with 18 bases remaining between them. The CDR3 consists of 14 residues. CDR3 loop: CASSTGTPLGEQYF. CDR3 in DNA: TGTGCCAGCAGCACCGGGACTCCCTTGGGCGAGCAGTACTTC.

The CDR3 nucleotides are TGTGCCAGCGAAGGACTAGCGGAGCAGAGCTCCTACAATGAGCAGTTCTTC. Protein: CASEGLAEQSSYNEQFF. The V call is TRBV28, the J call TRBJ2-1; 10 bases agree with TRBD2. CDR1 and CDR2 (germline): MDHEN, SYDVKM. Trimming removed 8 bases from V and 0 bases from J; junction bases left unmatched: 10. This CDR3 region has 17 residues.

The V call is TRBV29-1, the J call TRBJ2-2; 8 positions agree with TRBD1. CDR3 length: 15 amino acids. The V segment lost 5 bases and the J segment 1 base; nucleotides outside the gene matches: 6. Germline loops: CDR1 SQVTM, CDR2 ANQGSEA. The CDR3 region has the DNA TGCAGCGTTAGTCGGACAGGGTGGAACACCGGGGAGCTGTTTTTT. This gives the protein CSVSRTGWNTGELFF.

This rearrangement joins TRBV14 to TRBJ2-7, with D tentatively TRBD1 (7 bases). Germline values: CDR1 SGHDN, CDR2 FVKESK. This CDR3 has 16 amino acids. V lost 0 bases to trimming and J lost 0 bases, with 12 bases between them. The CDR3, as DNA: TGTGCCAGCAGCCAAGATCGCAGGGGGGTCTCCTACGAGCAGTACTTC. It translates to CASSQDRRGVSYEQYF.

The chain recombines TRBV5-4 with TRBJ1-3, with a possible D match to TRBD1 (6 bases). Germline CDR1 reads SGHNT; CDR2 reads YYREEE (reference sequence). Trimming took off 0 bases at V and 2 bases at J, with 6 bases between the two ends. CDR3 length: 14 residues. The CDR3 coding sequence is TGTGCCAGCAGCTTGGCAGGGGCTGGAAACACCATATATTTT. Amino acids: CASSLAGAGNTIYF. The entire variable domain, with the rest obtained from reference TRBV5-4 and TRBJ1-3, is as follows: ETGVTQSPTHLIKTRGQQVTLRCSSQSGHNTVSWYQQALGQGPQFIFQYYREEENGRGNFPPRFSGLQFPNYSSELNVNALELDDSALYLCASSLAGAGNTIYFGEGSWLTVV.

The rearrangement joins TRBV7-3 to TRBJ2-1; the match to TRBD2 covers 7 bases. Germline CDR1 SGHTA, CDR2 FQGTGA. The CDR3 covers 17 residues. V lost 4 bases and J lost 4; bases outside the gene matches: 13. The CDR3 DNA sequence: TGTGCCAGCAGCTCTCTGGGTGGGCTAGCGGAATACAATGAGCAGTTCTTC. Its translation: CASSSLGGLAEYNEQFF.

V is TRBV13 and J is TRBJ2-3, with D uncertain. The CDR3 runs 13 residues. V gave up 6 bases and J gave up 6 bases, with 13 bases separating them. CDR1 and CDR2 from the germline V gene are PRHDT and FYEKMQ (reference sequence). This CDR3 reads CASSRQTSDTQYF. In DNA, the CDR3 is TGTGCCAGCAGTCGACAAACCTCGGATACGCAGTATTTT.

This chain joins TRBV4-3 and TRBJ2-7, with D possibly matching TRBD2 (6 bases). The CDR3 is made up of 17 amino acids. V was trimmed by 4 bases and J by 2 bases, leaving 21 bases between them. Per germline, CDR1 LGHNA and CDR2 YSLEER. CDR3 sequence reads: CASSRSSGLAHTYEQYF. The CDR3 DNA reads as TGCGCCAGCAGCCGATCCTCGGGGCTAGCGCATACCTACGAGCAGTACTTC.

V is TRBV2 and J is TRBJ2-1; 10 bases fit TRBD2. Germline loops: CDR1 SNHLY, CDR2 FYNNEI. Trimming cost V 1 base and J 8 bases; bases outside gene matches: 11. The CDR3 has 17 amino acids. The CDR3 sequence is CASSEGYGSGRADEQFF. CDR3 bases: TGTGCCAGCAGTGAAGGTTACGGGAGCGGGAGGGCGGATGAGCAGTTCTTC.

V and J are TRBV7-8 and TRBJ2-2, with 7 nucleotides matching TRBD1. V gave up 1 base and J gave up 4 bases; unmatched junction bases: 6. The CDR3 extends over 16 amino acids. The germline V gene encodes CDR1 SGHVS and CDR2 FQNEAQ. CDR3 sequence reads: CASSLGGQAPTGELFF. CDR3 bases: TGTGCCAGCAGCTTAGGCGGACAGGCACCCACCGGGGAGCTGTTTTTT. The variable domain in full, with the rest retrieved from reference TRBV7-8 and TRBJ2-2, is GAGVSQSPRYKVAKRGQDVALRCDPISGHVSLFWYQQALGQGPEFLTYFQNEAQLDKSGLPSDRFFAERPEGSVSTLKIQRTQQEDSAVYLCASSLGGQAPTGELFFGEGSRLTVL.